The present TCR beta chain was sequenced within a study of shared clonotypes between healthy human individuals. Repertoires were generated with immunoSEQ multiplex PCR, while TCRdb's copy carries only in-frame clones and drops some. Among around 2.3 million clones listed, under 97% were seen once. Every donor, a Caucasian adult, lived in Nashville, Tennessee. Trimming left V 2 bases short and J 6 bases short, with 11 bases between. The length of the CDR3 is 13 residues. In germline, CDR1 is SGHDN, CDR2 FVKESK. The chain is built from TRBV14 and TRBJ2-7, with unresolved D. This TCR derives from a man between 18 and 35 years old in good health. Specimen: naive CD4+ T cells sorted from blood. Subset noted: CD45RA+ positively selected. The CDR3 here is CASSQNLPTEQYF. The CDR3 DNA reads as TGTGCCAGCAGCCAAAACTTGCCCACCGAGCAGTACTTC.